Listed here is a single TCR beta chain. Donors counted as nominally healthy when sampled, yet unrecorded immune exposures were likely. CDR1 PRHDT and CDR2 FYEKMQ come from the germline V gene (reference sequence). The V end lost 1 base, the J end lost 3 bases, and 9 bases lay between the germline ends. The CDR3 length is 14 residues. The PCR made use of 60 Vbeta and 13 Jbeta primers. Data came from immunoSEQ multiplex PCR; TCRdb stores just in-frame clones and leaves some out. This sample yields 130,000 or so clones, of which around 73% are seen a single time; 1.5% to 2% belongs to the top ten. The sample belongs to a study of cytomegalovirus exposure and HLA in healthy donors.

The sequencing input was PBMCs. The sequence came from a female donor in good health and CMV-seronegative. The rearrangement links TRBV13 to TRBJ1-2; D is possibly TRBD1 (5 bases). For the CDR3, the DNA is TGTGCCAGCAGCTTAGAAGGAGGGGACTATGGCTACACCTTC. Its protein product is CASSLEGGDYGYTF.